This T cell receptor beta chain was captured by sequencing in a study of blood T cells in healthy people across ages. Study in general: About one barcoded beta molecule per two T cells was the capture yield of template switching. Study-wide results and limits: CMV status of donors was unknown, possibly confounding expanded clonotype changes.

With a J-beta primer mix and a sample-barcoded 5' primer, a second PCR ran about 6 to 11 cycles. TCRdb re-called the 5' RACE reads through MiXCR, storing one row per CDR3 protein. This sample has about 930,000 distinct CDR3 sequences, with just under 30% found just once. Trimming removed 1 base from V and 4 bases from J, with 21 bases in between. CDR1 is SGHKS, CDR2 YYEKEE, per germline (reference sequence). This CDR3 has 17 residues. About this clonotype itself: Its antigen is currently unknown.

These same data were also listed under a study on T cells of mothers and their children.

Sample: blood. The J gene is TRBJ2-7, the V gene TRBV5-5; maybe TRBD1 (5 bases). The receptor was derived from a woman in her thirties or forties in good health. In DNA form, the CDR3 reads TGTGCCAGCAGCTTGCAGGCAAAAGGGGCAGCTGGATACGAGCAGTACTTC. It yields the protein CASSLQAKGAAGYEQYF.